This TCR beta chain was observed in a study of blood T cell repertoires in COVID-19. TCRdb's table, derived via immunoSEQ multiplex PCR, lists solely in-frame clones and lacks some. The data hold approximately 150,000 clones, with approximately 75% observed a single time. V shed 4 bases and J 5 bases; nucleotides not matched to a gene: 23. The CDR3 totals 21 residues. Germline CDR1 and CDR2: LGHDT and YNNKEL (reference sequence). The sample taken for sequencing was peripheral blood. The receptor was isolated from a human donor in a cohort sampled during active COVID-19. The chain couples TRBV3-1 (or the pseudogene TRBV3-2) to TRBJ2-1, with 10 bases lining up with TRBD2. The CDR3 DNA reads TGTGCCAGCAGCCCGATGCATTGGACTAGCGGTCTCCCCCCCCCGGACAATGAGCAGTTCTTC. Its protein product is CASSPMHWTSGLPPPDNEQFF.